Following are 9 T cell receptor beta chains from one sample sequenced in a study of blood T cell repertoires in COVID-19 (dated by TCRdb to about 2020). The protocol used for the library was the immunoSEQ multiplex PCR assay. This is the immuneACCESS table as TCRdb keeps it, with only in-frame sequences that have V and J called. A part of the clones is gone; compared with another copy, unresolved V genes explain less than half, and the rest is unexplained. The sample yields tens of thousands of clones; 90% were counted once. The ten largest clonotypes hold 5% to 6% of the sample. The sample taken for sequencing was peripheral blood. The receptors here all came from a man between 50 and 59 years old with acute or convalescent COVID-19.

The genes are TRBV5-5 and TRBJ1-3; 8 nucleotides align to TRBD1. The length of the CDR3 is 17 residues. J gave up 7 bases and V 2 bases, and 14 bases lay outside the gene matches. Germline V gene lookup returns CDR1 SGHKS and CDR2 YYEKEE (reference sequence). In nucleotides, the CDR3 is TGTGCCAGCAGCTTACGGACAGGGCAAAGTGTCGGGAACACCATATATTTT. It codes for CASSLRTGQSVGNTIYF.

The chain is built from TRBV21-1 and TRBJ1-5; no DNA check was done on the table's D call, TRBD1. TRBV21-1 is a recognized pseudogene. The CDR3 is 20 residues long. In nucleotides, the CDR3 is TGTGCCAGCAGCTCCCGGACAGGGCTCAAACTTAATTATAGCAATCAGCCCCAGCATTTT. Translated, it gives CASSSRTGLKLNYSNQPQHF.

A single count supports this clone. This chain joins TRBV10-1 and TRBJ1-2; D is undetermined. The CDR3 sequence is 15 residues long. Germline CDR1 and CDR2: WNHNN and SYGVQD (reference sequence). The V and J ends lost 3 bases and 5 bases respectively, with 16 bases between them. CDR3 DNA sequence: TGCGCCAGCAGTGACGGGTCGGCGGGGTTGTATGGCTACACCTTC. This translates into CASSDGSAGLYGYTF.

The chain uses TRBV2 and TRBJ1-1; TRBD1 matches 7 bases. J gave up 3 bases and V 7 bases, and 8 bases lay outside the gene matches. The CDR3 sequence is 14 residues long. Germline CDR1 and CDR2: SNHLY and FYNNEI. CDR3 in amino acids: CASMEGAYDTEAFF. CDR3 coding DNA: TGTGCCAGCATGGAGGGGGCATATGACACTGAAGCTTTCTTT.

The chain carries TRBV5-1 and TRBJ2-1; 9 positions agree with TRBD2. Unmatched junction bases numbered 4, after V lost 2 bases and J lost 1 base. The CDR3 spans 16 residues. The germline CDR1 and CDR2 sequences are SGHRS and YFSETQ. DNA for the CDR3: TGCGCCAGCAGCTTAGCGGGAGGAACTTCCTACAATGAGCAGTTCTTC. This encodes CASSLAGGTSYNEQFF.

The chain links TRBV2 to TRBJ2-6; tentative D call: TRBD1 (6 bases). This CDR3 is 17 amino acids long. Germline V gives CDR1 SNHLY, CDR2 FYNNEI. V lost 6 bases and J 2 bases, leaving 17 bases between the germline ends. The CDR3, as DNA: TGTGCCAGCAGCGCTGGGACGGGACACCCTGGGGCCAACGTCCTGACTTTC. It specifies CASSAGTGHPGANVLTF.

This rearrangement joins TRBV7-2 to TRBJ2-3, with 7 bases that match TRBD2. Germline-derived CDR1 and CDR2 are SGHTA and FQGNSA. V was clipped by 2 bases and J by 13 bases; unmatched bases: 3. The length of the CDR3 is 11 residues. The CDR3 DNA follows: TGTGCCAGCAGCTTAACTAGCGAGGAGTATTTT. It codes for CASSLTSEEYF.

The V gene is TRBV3-1 (or the pseudogene TRBV3-2), the J gene TRBJ1-1; D remains ambiguous. The germline CDR1 and CDR2 sequences are LGHDT and YNNKEL (reference sequence). The CDR3 totals 12 residues. V gave up 4 bases and J gave up 4 bases, with 7 bases separating them. The DNA of the CDR3 is TGTGCCAGCAGCCTGAGGCTCACTGAAGCTTTCTTT. Amino acids: CASSLRLTEAFF.

The rearrangement uses TRBV25-1 and TRBJ1-2; D remains unclear. Germline lookup yields CDR1 MGHDK and CDR2 SYGVNS. Trimming removed 8 bases from V and 5 bases from J, with 6 bases in between. The CDR3 extends over 10 amino acids. The CDR3 DNA follows: TGTGCCAGCCGCGGTTATGGCTACACCTTC. Protein product: CASRGYGYTF.